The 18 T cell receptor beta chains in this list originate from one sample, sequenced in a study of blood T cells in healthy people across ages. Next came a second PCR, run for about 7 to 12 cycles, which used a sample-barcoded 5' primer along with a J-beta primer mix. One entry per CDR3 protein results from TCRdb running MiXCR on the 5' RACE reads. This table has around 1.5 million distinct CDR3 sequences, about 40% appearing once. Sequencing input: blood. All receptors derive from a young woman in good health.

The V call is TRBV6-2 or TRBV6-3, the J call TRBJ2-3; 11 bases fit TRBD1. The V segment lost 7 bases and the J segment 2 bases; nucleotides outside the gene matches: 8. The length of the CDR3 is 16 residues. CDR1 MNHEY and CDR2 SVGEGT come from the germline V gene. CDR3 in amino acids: CASKIGTGGLTDTQYF. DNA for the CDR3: TGTGCCAGCAAGATCGGGACAGGGGGACTCACAGATACGCAGTATTTT.

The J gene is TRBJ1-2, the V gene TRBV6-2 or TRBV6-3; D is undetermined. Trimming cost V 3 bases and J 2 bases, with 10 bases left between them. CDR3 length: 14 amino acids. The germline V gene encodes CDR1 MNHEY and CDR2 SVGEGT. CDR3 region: CASSYPDGNYGYTF. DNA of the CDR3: TGTGCCAGCAGTTATCCCGACGGAAACTATGGCTACACCTTC.

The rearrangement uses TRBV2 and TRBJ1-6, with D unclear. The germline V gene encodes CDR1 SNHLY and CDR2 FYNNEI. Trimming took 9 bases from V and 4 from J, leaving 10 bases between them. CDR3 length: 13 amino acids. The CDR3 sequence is CASTGDYNSPLHF. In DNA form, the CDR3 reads TGTGCCAGTACCGGGGATTATAATTCACCCCTCCACTTT.

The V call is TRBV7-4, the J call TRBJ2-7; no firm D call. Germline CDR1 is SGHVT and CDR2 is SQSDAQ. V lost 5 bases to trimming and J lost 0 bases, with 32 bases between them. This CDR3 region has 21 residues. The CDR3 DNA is TGTGCCAGCAGCCCTGGACGCAACCGGCCCCCGATAACCCCGAGCTCCTACGAGCAGTACTTC. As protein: CASSPGRNRPPITPSSYEQYF.

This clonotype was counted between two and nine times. The CDR3 is CSGERTRTTDTQYF. The CDR3 bases are TGCAGTGGGGAGCGTACGAGAACCACAGATACGCAGTATTTT. This chain uses TRBV20-1 with TRBJ2-3, with D perhaps TRBD2 (5 bases). The CDR3 is 14 residues long. Germline V gives CDR1 DFQATT, CDR2 SNEGSKA (reference sequence). V lost 7 bases and J 2 bases, leaving 16 bases between the germline ends.

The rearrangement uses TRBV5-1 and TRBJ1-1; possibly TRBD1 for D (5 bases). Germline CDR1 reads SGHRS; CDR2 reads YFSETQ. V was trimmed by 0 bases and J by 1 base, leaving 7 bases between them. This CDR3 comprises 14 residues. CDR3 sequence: CASSLDRTNTEAFF. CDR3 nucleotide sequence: TGCGCCAGCAGCTTGGACAGGACGAACACTGAAGCTTTCTTT. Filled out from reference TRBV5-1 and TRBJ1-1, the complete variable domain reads KAGVTQTPRYLIKTRGQQVTLSCSPISGHRSVSWYQQTPGQGLQFLFEYFSETQRNKGNFPGRFSGRQFSNSRSEMNVSTLELGDSALYLCASSLDRTNTEAFFGQGTRLTVV.

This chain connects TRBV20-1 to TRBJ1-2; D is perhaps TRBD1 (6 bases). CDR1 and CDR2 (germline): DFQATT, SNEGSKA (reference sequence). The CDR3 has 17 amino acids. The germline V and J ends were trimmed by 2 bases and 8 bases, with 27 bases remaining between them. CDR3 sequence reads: CSARSTTLRDKGPGYTF. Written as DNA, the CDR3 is TGCAGTGCTAGATCAACAACTCTCCGGGACAAAGGTCCGGGCTACACCTTC.

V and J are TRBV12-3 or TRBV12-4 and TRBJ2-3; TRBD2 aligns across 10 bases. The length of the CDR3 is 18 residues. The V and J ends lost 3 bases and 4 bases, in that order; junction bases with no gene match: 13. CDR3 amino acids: CASSFAAEREGAADTQYF. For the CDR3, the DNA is TGTGCCAGCAGTTTTGCGGCGGAGCGGGAGGGAGCCGCAGATACGCAGTATTTT.

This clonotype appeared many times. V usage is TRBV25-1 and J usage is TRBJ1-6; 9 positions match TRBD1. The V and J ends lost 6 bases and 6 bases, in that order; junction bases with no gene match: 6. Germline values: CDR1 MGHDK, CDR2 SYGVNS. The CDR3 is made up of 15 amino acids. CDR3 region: CASSARTGANSPLHF. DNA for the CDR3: TGTGCCAGCAGCGCACGGACAGGGGCTAATTCACCCCTCCACTTT.

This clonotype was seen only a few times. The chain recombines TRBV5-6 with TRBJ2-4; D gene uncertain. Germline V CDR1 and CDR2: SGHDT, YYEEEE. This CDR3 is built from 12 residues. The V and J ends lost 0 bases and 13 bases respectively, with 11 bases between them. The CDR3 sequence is CASSLAGSVQYF. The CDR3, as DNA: TGTGCCAGCAGCTTGGCAGGTTCAGTGCAGTACTTC.

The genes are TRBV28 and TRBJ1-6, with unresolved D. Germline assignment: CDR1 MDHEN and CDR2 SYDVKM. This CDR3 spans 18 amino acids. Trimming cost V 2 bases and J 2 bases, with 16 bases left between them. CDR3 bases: TGTGCCAGCAGTTTAATGGTCCCCCCTGGCACCTATAATTCACCCCTCCACTTT. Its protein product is CASSLMVPPGTYNSPLHF.

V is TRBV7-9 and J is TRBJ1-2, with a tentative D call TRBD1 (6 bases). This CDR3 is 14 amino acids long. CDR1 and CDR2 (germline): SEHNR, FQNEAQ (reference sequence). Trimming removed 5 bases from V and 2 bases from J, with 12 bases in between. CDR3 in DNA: TGTGCCAGCAGCGGAAACAGGGCAAACTATGGCTACACCTTC. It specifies CASSGNRANYGYTF.

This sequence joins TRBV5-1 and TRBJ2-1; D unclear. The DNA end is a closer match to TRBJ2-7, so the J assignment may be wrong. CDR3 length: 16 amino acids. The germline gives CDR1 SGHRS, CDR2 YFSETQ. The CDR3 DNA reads TGCGCCAGCAGCTTGGGCGCGTTTACCTCCTACAATGAGCAGTACTTC. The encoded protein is CASSLGAFTSYNEQYF.

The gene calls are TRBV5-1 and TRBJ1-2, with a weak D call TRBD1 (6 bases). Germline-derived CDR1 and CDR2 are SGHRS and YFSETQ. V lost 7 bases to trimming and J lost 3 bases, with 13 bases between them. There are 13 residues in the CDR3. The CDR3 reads CASSTEGDYGYTF. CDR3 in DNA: TGCGCCAGCTCAACGGAGGGGGACTATGGCTACACCTTC.

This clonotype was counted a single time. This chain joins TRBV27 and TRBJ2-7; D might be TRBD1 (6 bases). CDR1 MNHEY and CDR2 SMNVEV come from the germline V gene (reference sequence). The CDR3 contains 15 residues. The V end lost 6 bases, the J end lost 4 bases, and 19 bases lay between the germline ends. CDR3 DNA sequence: TGTGCCAGCAGCTCGGGACAAGCGTACCCATACGAGCAGTACTTC. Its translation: CASSSGQAYPYEQYF.

The CDR3 nucleotides read TGTGCCAGCAGTGAAGCGCTGGCAGTAGCTAACTATGGCTACACCTTC. It specifies CASSEALAVANYGYTF. The chain is built from TRBV2 and TRBJ1-2; no clear D. Germline values: CDR1 SNHLY, CDR2 FYNNEI. V was cut by 0 bases and J by 0 bases, with 11 bases left in between. This CDR3 has 16 amino acids.

The CDR3 coding sequence is TGTGCCAGCAGCGCCCTCTCAGGGGGCACTGAAGCTTTCTTT. Translating gives CASSALSGGTEAFF. The chain employs TRBV2 and TRBJ1-1; TRBD1 agrees at 7 bases. The length of the CDR3 is 14 residues. V shed 6 bases and J 4 bases; nucleotides not matched to a gene: 8. Per germline, CDR1 SNHLY and CDR2 FYNNEI.

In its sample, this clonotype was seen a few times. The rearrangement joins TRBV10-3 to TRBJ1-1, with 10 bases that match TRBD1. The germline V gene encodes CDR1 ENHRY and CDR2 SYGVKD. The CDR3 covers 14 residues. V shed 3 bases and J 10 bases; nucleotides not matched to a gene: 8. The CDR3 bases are TGTGCCATCAGTGACTATCCGGGACAGGGGCGAGCTTTCTTT. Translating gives CAISDYPGQGRAFF.